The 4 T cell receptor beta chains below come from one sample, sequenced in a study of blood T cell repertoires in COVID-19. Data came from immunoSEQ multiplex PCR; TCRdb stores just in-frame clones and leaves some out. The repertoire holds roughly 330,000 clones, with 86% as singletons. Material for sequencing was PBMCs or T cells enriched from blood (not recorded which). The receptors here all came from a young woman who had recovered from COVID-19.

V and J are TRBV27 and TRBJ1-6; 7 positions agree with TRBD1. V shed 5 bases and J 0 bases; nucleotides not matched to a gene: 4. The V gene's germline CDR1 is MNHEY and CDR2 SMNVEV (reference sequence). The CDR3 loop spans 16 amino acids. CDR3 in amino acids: CASSVNRGSYNSPLHF. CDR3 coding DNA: TGTGCCAGCAGTGTCAACAGGGGCTCCTATAATTCACCCCTCCACTTT.

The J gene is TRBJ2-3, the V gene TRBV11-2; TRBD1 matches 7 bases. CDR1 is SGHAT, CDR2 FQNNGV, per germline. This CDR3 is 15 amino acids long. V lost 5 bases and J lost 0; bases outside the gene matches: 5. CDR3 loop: CASSRGQTSTDTQYF. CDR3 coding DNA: TGTGCCAGCAGCCGGGGACAGACTAGCACAGATACGCAGTATTTT.

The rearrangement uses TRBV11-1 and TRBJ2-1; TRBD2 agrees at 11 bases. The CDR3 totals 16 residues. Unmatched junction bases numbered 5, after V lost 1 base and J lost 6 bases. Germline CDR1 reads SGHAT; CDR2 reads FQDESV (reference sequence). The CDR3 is CASSLDLAGGLNEQFF. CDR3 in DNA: TGTGCCAGCAGCTTAGACTTAGCGGGAGGGCTCAATGAGCAGTTCTTC. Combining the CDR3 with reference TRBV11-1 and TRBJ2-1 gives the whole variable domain EAEVAQSPRYKITEKSQAVAFWCDPISGHATLYWYRQILGQGPELLVQFQDESVVDDSQLPKDRFSAERLKGVDSTLKIQPAELGDSAMYLCASSLDLAGGLNEQFFGPGTRLTVL.

CDR3 sequence: CASSLDGLAGRQADTQYF. The CDR3 nucleotides read TGCGCCAGCAGCTTGGATGGACTAGCGGGCAGACAGGCAGATACGCAGTATTTT. The V gene is TRBV5-1, the J gene TRBJ2-3; 11 nucleotides line up with TRBD2. Germline CDR1 is SGHRS and CDR2 is YFSETQ. The V gene end was trimmed by 0 bases and the J gene end by 4 bases; junction bases not matched to a gene: 10. There are 18 residues in the CDR3.